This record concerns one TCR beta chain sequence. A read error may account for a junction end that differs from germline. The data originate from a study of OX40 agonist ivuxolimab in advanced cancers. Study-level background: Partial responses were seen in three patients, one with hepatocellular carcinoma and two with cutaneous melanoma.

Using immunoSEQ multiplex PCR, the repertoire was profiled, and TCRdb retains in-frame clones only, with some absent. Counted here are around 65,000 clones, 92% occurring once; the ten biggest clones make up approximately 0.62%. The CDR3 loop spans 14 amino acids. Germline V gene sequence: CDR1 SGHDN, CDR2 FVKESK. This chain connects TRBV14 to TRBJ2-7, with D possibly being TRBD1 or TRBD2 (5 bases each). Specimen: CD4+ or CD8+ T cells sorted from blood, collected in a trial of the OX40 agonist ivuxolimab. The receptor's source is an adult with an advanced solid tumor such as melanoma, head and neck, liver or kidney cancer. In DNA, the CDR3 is TGTGCCAGCAACCAAGGAATGGGGGTCTACGAGCAGTACTTC. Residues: CASNQGMGVYEQYF.